The present T cell receptor (beta chain) was sequenced within a study of blood T cell repertoires in COVID-19 (dated by TCRdb to 2018 to 2021). For context, the study as a whole: Samples covering the acute and convalescent phases of COVID-19 were provided by collaborators in the United States, Italy and Spain. The dataset comprised deeply sampled blood TCRbeta repertoires from subjects exposed to, actively infected with, or recovered from COVID-19. The samples were drawn from two sources: the first 160 participants of the ongoing ImmuneRACE study, and about 1,300 subjects contributed by 6 global collaborators. The prospective study material was composed of cDNA or gDNA derived from T cells, B-cell-depleted T cells, or PBMCs. Where available, HLA class I and class II types were taken from metadata supplied by the sample provider and were not determined by assay-based typing. The sample metadata nearly always contained a de-identified subject ID, COVID-19 status, age in years and sex. A freely available public database, intended as a resource for researchers studying the immune response to SARS-CoV-2, is where the repertoires were released.

The investigation overall reported the following: Clinical and demographic metadata were provided uncurated, with the amount varying by source and participant.

Enrolling through a virtual design, the prospective study's participants ranged in age from roughly 18 to 95 years and lived across approximately 25 United States geographic areas. Cohort assignment in the prospective study relied on participant-reported clinical history from a screening survey and a study questionnaire. Recovered participants in ImmuneRACE Cohort 3 were defined as having two consecutive negative NP/OP PCR tests, clearance from a healthcare professional, or resolution of symptoms. Mobile phlebotomists in the prospective study collected whole blood, serum and a nasopharyngeal or oropharyngeal swab from every participant. Prospective study participants could optionally give additional blood draws and questionnaires over a roughly 2-month period. Before DNA extraction, prospective study blood samples were shipped either frozen or at room temperature. Cut back by 3 bases and 0 bases, the V and J ends lie 9 bases apart. Spanning cysteine to phenylalanine, the CDR3 consists of 16 amino acids. The kept DNA is CDR3 alone, 48 bases in frame from the first base. CDR1 is given as MDHEN and CDR2 as SYDVKM, both from the germline V gene.

To note about this clone: Its antigen is still unknown. Base qualities are not provided; no much larger clone lies one nucleotide away.

TCRbeta CDR3 regions were amplified from genomic DNA using the immunoSEQ Assay, a bias-controlled multiplex PCR. The study's processing was this. Within the assay, amplification of reference gene primers was used to estimate how many nucleated cells each sample contained. To quantify the absolute abundance of each unique TCRbeta CDR3 rearrangement, sequence reads were collapsed and filtered. For each sample, productive Simpson clonality was calculated by taking the square root of Simpson's diversity index across productive rearrangements. The table was pulled from immuneACCESS by TCRdb, which kept in-frame rearrangements only. Such tables lose some clones; where checked, under half of the loss comes from unresolved V genes, and the rest has no known cause. Clonal size and the V and J genes are those of that table, whereas D and trimming came from the DNA. The sample table lists about 120,000 clones, around 83% of them with a count of one. The ten largest clonotypes hold around 3.9% of the sample.

What was sequenced was PBMCs or T cells enriched from blood (not recorded which). The origin of this receptor is a woman aged 30 to 39 who had recovered from COVID-19. The rearranged chain carries TRBV28 and TRBJ2-6; too little of a D gene remains to name it. The DNA is TGTGCCAGCAGTTTTAGGCGGCACTCTGGGGCCAACGTCCTGACTTTC. Its translation reads: CASSFRRHSGANVLTF.